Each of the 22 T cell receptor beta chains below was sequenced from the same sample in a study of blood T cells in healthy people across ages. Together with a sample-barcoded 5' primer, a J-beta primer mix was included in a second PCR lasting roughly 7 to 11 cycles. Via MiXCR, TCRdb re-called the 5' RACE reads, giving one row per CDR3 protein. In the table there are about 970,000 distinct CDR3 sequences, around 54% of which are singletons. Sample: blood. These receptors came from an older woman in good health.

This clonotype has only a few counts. The CDR3 sequence: CASSQESRDRGNEQFF. CDR3 nucleotide sequence: TGCGCCAGCAGCCAAGAATCCCGGGACAGGGGTAATGAGCAGTTCTTC. The chain joins TRBV4-1 to TRBJ2-1; 10 nucleotides agree with TRBD1. With V trimmed by 0 bases and J by 7 bases, 6 bases remained unmatched. Germline assignment: CDR1 MGHRA and CDR2 YSYEKL. The CDR3 covers 16 residues.

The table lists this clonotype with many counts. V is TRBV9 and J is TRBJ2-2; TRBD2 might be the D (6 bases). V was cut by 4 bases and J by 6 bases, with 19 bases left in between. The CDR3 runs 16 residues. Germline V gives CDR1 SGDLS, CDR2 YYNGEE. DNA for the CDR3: TGTGCCAGCAGCCCTACACCCCGGACTACACCCGGGGAGCTGTTTTTT. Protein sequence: CASSPTPRTTPGELFF.

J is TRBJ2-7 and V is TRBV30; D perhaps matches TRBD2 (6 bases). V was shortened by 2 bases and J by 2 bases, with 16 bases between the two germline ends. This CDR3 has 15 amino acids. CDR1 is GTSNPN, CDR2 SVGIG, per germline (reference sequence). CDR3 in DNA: TGTGCCTGGAGTTTTGGCGGGACTGATCCCTACGAGCAGTACTTC. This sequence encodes CAWSFGGTDPYEQYF.

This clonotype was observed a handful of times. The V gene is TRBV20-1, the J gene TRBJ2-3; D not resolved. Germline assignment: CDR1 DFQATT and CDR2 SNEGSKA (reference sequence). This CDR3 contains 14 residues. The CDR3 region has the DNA TGCAGCCTTGCTTGGGCCGGAGGCACAGATACGCAGTATTTT. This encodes CSLAWAGGTDTQYF.

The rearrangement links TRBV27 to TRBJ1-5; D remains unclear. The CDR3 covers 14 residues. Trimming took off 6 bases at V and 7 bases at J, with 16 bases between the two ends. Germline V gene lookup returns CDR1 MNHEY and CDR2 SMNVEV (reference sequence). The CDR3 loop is CASRPDSRGQPQHF. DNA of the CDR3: TGTGCCAGCAGGCCGGATTCGAGAGGGCAGCCCCAGCATTTT.

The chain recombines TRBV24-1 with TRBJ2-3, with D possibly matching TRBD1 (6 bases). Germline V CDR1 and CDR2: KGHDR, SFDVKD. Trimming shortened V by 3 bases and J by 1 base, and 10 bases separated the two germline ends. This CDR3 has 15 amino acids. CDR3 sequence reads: CATSDRGMGTDTQYF. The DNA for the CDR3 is TGTGCCACCAGTGATAGGGGGATGGGCACAGATACGCAGTATTTT.

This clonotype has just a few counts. For the CDR3, the DNA is TGTGCCATCAGTGATCCACAGGGGACCTCGGTTGAGCAGTTCTTC. It yields the protein CAISDPQGTSVEQFF. The chain recombines TRBV10-3 with TRBJ2-1; 7 bases fit TRBD1. Germline values: CDR1 ENHRY, CDR2 SYGVKD. The CDR3 spans 15 residues. Trimming removed 3 bases from V and 9 bases from J; junction bases left unmatched: 11.

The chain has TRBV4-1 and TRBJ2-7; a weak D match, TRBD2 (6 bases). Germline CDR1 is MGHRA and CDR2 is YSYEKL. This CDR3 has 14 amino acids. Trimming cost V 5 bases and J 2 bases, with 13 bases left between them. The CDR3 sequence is CASSSPGATYEQYF. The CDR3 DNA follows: TGCGCCAGCAGCTCCCCGGGAGCCACCTACGAGCAGTACTTC.

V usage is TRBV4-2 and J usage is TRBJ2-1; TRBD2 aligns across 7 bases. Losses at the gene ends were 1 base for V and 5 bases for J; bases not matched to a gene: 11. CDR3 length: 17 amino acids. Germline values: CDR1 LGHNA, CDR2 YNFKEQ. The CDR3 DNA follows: TGTGCCAGCAGCCAAGTGAGGGGAGGGACCGCCCACAATGAGCAGTTCTTC. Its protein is CASSQVRGGTAHNEQFF.

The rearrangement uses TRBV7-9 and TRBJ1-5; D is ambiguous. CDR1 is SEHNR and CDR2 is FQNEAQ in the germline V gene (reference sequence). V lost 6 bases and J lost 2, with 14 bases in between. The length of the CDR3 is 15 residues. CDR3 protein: CASSSGVFGNQPQHF. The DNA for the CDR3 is TGTGCCAGCAGTTCCGGGGTTTTCGGCAATCAGCCCCAGCATTTT. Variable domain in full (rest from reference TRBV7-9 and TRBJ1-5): DTGVSQNPRHKITKRGQNVTFRCDPISEHNRLYWYRQTLGQGPEFLTYFQNEAQLEKSRLLSDRFSAERPKGSFSTLEIQRTEQGDSAMYLCASSSGVFGNQPQHFGDGTRLSIL.

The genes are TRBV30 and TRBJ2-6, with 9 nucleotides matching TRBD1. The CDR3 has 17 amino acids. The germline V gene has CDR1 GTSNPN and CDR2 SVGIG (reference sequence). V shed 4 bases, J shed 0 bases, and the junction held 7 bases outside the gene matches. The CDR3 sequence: CAWKRDRALSGANVLTF. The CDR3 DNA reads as TGTGCCTGGAAAAGGGACAGGGCCCTCTCTGGGGCCAACGTCCTGACTTTC.

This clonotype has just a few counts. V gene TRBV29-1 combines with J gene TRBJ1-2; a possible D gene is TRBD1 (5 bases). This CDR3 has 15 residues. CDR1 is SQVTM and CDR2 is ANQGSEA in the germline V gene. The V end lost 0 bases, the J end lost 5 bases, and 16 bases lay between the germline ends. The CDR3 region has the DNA TGCAGCGTTGAAGATCTTGGGCAGGGCACATATGGCTACACCTTC. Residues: CSVEDLGQGTYGYTF.

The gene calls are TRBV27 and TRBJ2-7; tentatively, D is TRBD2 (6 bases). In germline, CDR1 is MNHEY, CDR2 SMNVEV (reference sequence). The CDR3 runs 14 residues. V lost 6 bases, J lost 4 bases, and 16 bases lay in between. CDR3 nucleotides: TGTGCCAGCAGCACGGGTAGCGGAGGGTACGAGCAGTACTTC. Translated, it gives CASSTGSGGYEQYF.

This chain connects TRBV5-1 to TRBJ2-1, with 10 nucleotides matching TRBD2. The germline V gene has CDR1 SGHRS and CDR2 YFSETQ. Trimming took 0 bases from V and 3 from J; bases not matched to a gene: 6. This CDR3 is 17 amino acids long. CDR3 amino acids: CASSLDDSGRRYNEQFF. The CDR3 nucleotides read TGCGCCAGCAGCTTGGACGATAGCGGGAGGCGCTACAATGAGCAGTTCTTC.

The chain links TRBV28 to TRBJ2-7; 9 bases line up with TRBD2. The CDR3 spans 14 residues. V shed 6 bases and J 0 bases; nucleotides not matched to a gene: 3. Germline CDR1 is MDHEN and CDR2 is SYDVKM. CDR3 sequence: CASRKTSGSYEQYF. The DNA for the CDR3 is TGTGCCAGCAGGAAGACTAGCGGCTCCTACGAGCAGTACTTC.

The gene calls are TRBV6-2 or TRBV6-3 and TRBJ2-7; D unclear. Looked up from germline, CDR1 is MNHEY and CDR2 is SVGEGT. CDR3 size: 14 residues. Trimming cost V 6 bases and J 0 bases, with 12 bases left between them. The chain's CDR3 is CASRADTPSYEQYF. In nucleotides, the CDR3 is TGTGCCAGCAGGGCTGACACGCCCTCCTACGAGCAGTACTTC.

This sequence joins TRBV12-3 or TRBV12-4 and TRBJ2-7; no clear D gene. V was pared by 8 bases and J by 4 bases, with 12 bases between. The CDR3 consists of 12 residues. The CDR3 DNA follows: TGTGCCAGCCGGGCCCAAGGGTACGAGCAGTACTTC. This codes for CASRAQGYEQYF.

The CDR3 DNA follows: TGCGCCAGCAGCTTCGACGGGAGCGACGAGCAGTACTTC. Translating gives CASSFDGSDEQYF. This chain links TRBV5-1 with TRBJ2-7, with D possibly matching TRBD2 (6 bases). Germline assignment: CDR1 SGHRS and CDR2 YFSETQ. V lost 2 bases and J lost 5, with 11 bases in between. The length of the CDR3 is 13 residues.

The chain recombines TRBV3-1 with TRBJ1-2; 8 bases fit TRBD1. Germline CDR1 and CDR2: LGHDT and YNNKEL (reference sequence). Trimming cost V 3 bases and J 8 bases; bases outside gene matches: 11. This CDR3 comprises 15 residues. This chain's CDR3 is CASSQEGRTGNGYTF. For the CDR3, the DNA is TGTGCCAGCAGCCAGGAGGGACGGACAGGGAACGGCTACACCTTC.

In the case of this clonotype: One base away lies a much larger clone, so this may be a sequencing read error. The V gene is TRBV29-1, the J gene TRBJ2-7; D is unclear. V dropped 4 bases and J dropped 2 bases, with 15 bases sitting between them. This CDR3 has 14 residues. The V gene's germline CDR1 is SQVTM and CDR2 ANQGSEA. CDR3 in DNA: TGCAGCGTTGGGCGTGTGCAACCCCCCTACGAGCAGTACTTC. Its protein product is CSVGRVQPPYEQYF.

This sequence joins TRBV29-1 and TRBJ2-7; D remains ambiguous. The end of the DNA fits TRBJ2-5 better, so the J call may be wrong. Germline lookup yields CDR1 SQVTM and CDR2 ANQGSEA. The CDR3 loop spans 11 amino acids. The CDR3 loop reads CSVVSTETQYF. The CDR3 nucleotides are TGCAGCGTTGTGTCCACCGAGACCCAGTACTTC.

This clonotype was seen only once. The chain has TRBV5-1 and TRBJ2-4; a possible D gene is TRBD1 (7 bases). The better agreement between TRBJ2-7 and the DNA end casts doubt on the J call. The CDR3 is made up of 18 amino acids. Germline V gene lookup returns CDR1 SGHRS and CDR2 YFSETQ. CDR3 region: CASSLWQVSTGRLNEQYF. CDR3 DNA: TGCGCCAGCAGCTTGTGGCAAGTCTCGACAGGGAGGCTTAACGAGCAGTACTTC.